This T cell receptor (beta chain) was profiled in a study of read filtering for tumor transcriptome and immune sequencing. This library used roughly 430 ng RNA and molecular barcoded adaptors spanning alpha/delta and beta/gamma chains. Each CDR3 protein is one row after TCRdb ran MiXCR on the reads. This table holds about 45,000 distinct CDR3 sequences, 20% found once. Losses at the gene ends were 2 bases for V and 8 bases for J; bases not matched to a gene: 16. The germline V gene has CDR1 SGHRS and CDR2 YFSETQ. This CDR3 region has 17 residues. The TCR comes from a donor over 35 with multiple myeloma. The source material was a population of CD138-negative cells sorted from bone marrow. The chain has TRBV5-1 and TRBJ2-1; 7 bases line up with TRBD2. The CDR3 nucleotides read TGCGCCAGCAGCTTAAAAGACTGGGCGGGAGTAAACGATGAGCAGTTCTTC. This translates into CASSLKDWAGVNDEQFF.